This T cell receptor beta chain was captured by sequencing in a study of circulating and synovial CD4+ cells in juvenile arthritis. Findings and limits, study-wide: These blood cells shared more CDR3 sequences with synovium than bulk blood. CPL versus bulk CD4 samples: T cell genome counts differed by at least an order of magnitude.

Here immunoSEQ multiplex PCR was the method, and the copy in TCRdb shows in-frame clones only, minus some. This sample carries around 15,000 clones, around 90% of them seen once, and the ten largest clones take approximately 0.71%. Samples derive from patients with active juvenile idiopathic arthritis. Per germline, CDR1 SGHRS and CDR2 YFSETQ. V shed 1 base, J shed 6 bases, and the junction held 12 bases outside the gene matches. There are 17 residues in the CDR3. On this clone itself: The target antigen is unknown.

The clonotype originates from a human donor with juvenile idiopathic arthritis. The sequencing sample was made of CD4+ T cells from blood. This rearrangement joins TRBV5-1 to TRBJ2-1, with 8 bases aligning to TRBD1. CDR3 in DNA: TGCGCCAGCAGCTTGCCCCGGGGGCAGGGGGCATCCAATGAGCAGTTCTTC. It yields the protein CASSLPRGQGASNEQFF.